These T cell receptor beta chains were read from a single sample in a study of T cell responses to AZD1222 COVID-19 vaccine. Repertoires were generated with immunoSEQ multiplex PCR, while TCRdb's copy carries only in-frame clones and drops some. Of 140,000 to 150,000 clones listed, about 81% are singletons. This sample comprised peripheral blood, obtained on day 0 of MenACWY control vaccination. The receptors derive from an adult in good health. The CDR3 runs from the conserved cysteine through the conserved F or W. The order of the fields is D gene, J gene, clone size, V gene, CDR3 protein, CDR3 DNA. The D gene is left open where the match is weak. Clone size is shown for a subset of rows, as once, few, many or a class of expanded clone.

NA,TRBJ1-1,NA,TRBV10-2,CASKGVTRNAEAFF,TGCGCCAGCAAGGGGGTCACCCGGAACGCTGAAGCTTTCTTT
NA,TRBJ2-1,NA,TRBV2,CASSFIASGYEQFF,TGTGCCAGCAGTTTTATTGCGTCGGGGTACGAGCAGTTCTTC
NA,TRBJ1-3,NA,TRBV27,CASSQAGRFSGNTIYF,TGTGCCAGCAGTCAAGCGGGGCGGTTCTCTGGAAACACCATATATTTT
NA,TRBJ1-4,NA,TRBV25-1,CASSSFDSPNEKLFF,TGTGCCAGCAGTTCATTCGACAGCCCTAATGAAAAACTGTTTTTT
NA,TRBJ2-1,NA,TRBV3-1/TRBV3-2,CASSPRRAAEQFF,TGTGCCAGCAGCCCCCGAAGGGCGGCTGAGCAGTTCTTC
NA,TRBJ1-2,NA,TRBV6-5,CASSPGIYGYTF,TGTGCCAGCAGTCCCGGGATCTATGGCTACACCTTC
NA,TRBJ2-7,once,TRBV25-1,CASSEGGTAYEQYF,TGTGCCAGCAGTGAAGGCGGGACAGCCTACGAGCAGTACTTC
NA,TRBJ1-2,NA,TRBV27,CASSPNGAGGYGYTF,TGTGCCAGCAGTCCCAATGGAGCGGGGGGCTATGGCTACACCTTC
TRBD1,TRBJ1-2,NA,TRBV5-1,CASSLGTGGGIWYGYTF,TGCGCCAGCAGCCTGGGGACAGGGGGCGGCATTTGGTATGGCTACACCTTC
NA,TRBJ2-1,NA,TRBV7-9,CASTRGDPSYNEQFF,TGTGCCAGCACCCGCGGGGACCCCTCCTACAATGAGCAGTTCTTC
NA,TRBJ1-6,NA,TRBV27,CASSRAGHDNSPLHF,TGTGCCAGCAGTCGCGCGGGACACGACAATTCACCCCTCCACTTT
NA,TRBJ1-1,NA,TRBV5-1,CASSLGERYTEAFF,TGCGCCAGCAGCTTGGGGGAACGTTACACTGAAGCTTTCTTT
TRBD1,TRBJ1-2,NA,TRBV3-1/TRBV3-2,CASSQGRGQNYGYTF,TGTGCCAGCAGCCAAGGAAGGGGGCAAAACTATGGCTACACCTTC
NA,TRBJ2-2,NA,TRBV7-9,CASSFSPVYTGELFF,TGTGCCAGCAGCTTTTCCCCCGTCTACACCGGGGAGCTGTTTTTT
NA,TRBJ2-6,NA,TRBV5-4,CASSLELSGANVLTF,TGTGCCAGCAGCTTGGAACTATCTGGGGCCAACGTCCTGACTTTC
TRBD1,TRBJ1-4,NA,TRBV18,CASSPGQGRHEKLFF,TGTGCCAGCTCACCAGGACAGGGTAGGCATGAAAAACTGTTTTTT
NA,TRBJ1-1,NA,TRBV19,CASSMIPDLNTEAFF,TGTGCCAGTAGTATGATTCCAGATCTGAACACTGAAGCTTTCTTT
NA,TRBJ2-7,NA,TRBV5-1,CASSYRTQTGLSYEQYF,TGCGCCAGCAGCTACCGAACCCAAACAGGGCTGTCCTACGAGCAGTACTTC
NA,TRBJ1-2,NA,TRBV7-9,CASSLAVIDGYTF,TGTGCCAGCAGCTTAGCGGTGATAGATGGCTACACCTTC